The 5 T cell receptor beta chains reported below all come from one sample, sequenced in a study of shared clonotypes between healthy human individuals. The table came from immunoSEQ multiplex PCR; TCRdb's copy has only in-frame clones and leaves some out. The sample has about 1.5 million clones, 95% to 99% seen once. Specimen: naive CD4+ T cells sorted from blood. Subset indicated: CD45RA+ positively selected. The receptors come from a man younger than 45 in good health.

This chain connects TRBV5-4 to TRBJ2-1; tentative D call: TRBD2 (7 bases). The CDR3 is made up of 19 amino acids. CDR1 is SGHNT and CDR2 is YYREEE in the germline V gene (reference sequence). V dropped 4 bases and J dropped 0 bases, with 23 bases sitting between them. Written as DNA, the CDR3 is TGTGCCAGCAGCCCGTCCGGGGGGCTAGCCGCTAGCTCCTACAATGAGCAGTTCTTC. It codes for CASSPSGGLAASSYNEQFF.

The chain employs TRBV6-6 and TRBJ2-3; the D gene is possibly TRBD2 (6 bases). CDR1 is MNHNY, CDR2 SVGAGI, per germline (reference sequence). Trimming stripped 7 bases from V and 3 bases from J, with 17 bases between. This CDR3 contains 15 residues. CDR3: CASTKTGVVTDTQYF. DNA for the CDR3: TGTGCCAGCACGAAAACGGGAGTTGTTACAGATACGCAGTATTTT.

This chain connects TRBV6-5 to TRBJ2-2; tentatively, D is TRBD2 (6 bases). The CDR3 is 16 residues long. Trimming stripped 2 bases from V and 2 bases from J, with 12 bases between. Per germline, CDR1 MNHEY and CDR2 SVGAGI. CDR3 nucleotide sequence: TGTGCCAGCAGTTACAGGGCTAGCGCAAACACCGGGGAGCTGTTTTTT. Its protein product is CASSYRASANTGELFF.

This rearrangement joins TRBV10-3 to TRBJ2-2; a possible D gene is TRBD1 (6 bases). This CDR3 is 13 amino acids long. Germline-derived CDR1 and CDR2 are ENHRY and SYGVKD. V was cut by 7 bases and J by 4 bases, with 10 bases left in between. The CDR3 nucleotides read TGTGCCATCATGAAACAGGGCACCGGGGAGCTGTTTTTT. Its translation is CAIMKQGTGELFF.

V usage is TRBV5-1 and J usage is TRBJ2-3, with TRBD2 matching over 11 bases. The CDR3 has 17 amino acids. CDR1 and CDR2 from the germline V gene are SGHRS and YFSETQ. The V gene end was trimmed by 1 base and the J gene end by 4 bases; junction bases not matched to a gene: 8. The CDR3 region has the DNA TGCGCCAGCAGCTTGCGGGCTAGCGGGAGGAACGCAGATACGCAGTATTTT. Protein sequence: CASSLRASGRNADTQYF. Using reference TRBV5-1 and TRBJ2-3 for the parts outside the CDR3, the full variable domain is KAGVTQTPRYLIKTRGQQVTLSCSPISGHRSVSWYQQTPGQGLQFLFEYFSETQRNKGNFPGRFSGRQFSNSRSEMNVSTLELGDSALYLCASSLRASGRNADTQYFGPGTRLTVL.